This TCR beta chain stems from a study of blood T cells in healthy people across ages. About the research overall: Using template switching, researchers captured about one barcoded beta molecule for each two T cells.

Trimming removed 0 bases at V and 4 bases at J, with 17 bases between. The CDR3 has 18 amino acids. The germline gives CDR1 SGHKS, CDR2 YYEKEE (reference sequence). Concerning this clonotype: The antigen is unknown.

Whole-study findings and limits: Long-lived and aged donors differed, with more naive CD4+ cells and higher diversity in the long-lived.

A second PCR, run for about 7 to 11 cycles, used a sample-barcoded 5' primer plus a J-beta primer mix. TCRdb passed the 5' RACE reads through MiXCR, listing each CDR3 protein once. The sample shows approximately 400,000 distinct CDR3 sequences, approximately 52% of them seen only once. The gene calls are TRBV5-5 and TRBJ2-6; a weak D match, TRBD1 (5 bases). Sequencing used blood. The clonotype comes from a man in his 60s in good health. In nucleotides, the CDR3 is TGTGCCAGCAGCTTGGATGTCAGGGCCACTCTGGGGGCCAACGTCCTGACTTTC. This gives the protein CASSLDVRATLGANVLTF.